The 21 T cell receptor beta chains listed next were all sequenced from one sample in a study of blood T cell repertoires in COVID-19. Sequenced by immunoSEQ multiplex PCR; TCRdb stores in-frame clones only, minus some. Among approximately 200,000 clones listed, around 94% were seen once. The specimen was peripheral blood. The receptors come from a man aged 30 to 39 with COVID-19, enrolled during active disease.

The chain links TRBV28 to TRBJ1-1; no definite D call. The CDR3 runs 14 residues. The ends were cut back, 7 bases at V and 3 bases at J, with 15 bases in the middle. The germline gives CDR1 MDHEN, CDR2 SYDVKM. The CDR3 DNA is TGTGCCAGCACCCAGATGGGCGCCTACACTGAAGCTTTCTTT. It specifies CASTQMGAYTEAFF.

The chain employs TRBV19 and TRBJ1-5, with 9 nucleotides matching TRBD1. The trim removed 5 bases at V and 5 bases at J, leaving 10 bases unmatched. Germline CDR1 is LNHDA and CDR2 is SQIVND (reference sequence). The length of the CDR3 is 16 residues. CDR3 protein: CASSFRRDRVYQPQHF. DNA for the CDR3: TGTGCCAGTAGTTTCCGCCGGGACAGGGTCTATCAGCCCCAGCATTTT.

The rearrangement joins TRBV7-9 to TRBJ1-4; D is possibly TRBD1 (5 bases). This CDR3 region has 18 residues. Germline V gene data show CDR1 as SEHNR and CDR2 as FQNEAQ (reference sequence). V dropped 3 bases and J dropped 6 bases, with 23 bases sitting between them. The CDR3 region is CASSLNVGFQEGDEKLFF. The DNA of the CDR3 is TGTGCCAGCAGCTTGAATGTCGGTTTTCAGGAAGGGGATGAAAAACTGTTTTTT.

The J gene is TRBJ2-7, the V gene TRBV11-2, with 10 bases identical to TRBD2. J lost 2 bases, V lost 2 bases, and 0 bases had no gene match. The CDR3 runs to 14 residues. The germline CDR1 and CDR2 sequences are SGHAT and FQNNGV. The CDR3 coding sequence is TGTGCCAGCAGCTTACTAGCGGGGGCCTACGAGCAGTACTTC. This gives the protein CASSLLAGAYEQYF.

The chain uses TRBV5-4 and TRBJ1-2; 7 positions match TRBD1. Germline V lookup: CDR1 SGHNT, CDR2 YYREEE (reference sequence). CDR3 length: 14 residues. V lost 2 bases and J lost 3; bases outside the gene matches: 4. In DNA form, the CDR3 reads TGTGCCAGCAGCTTCAGACAGGGAGACTATGGCTACACCTTC. Residues: CASSFRQGDYGYTF.

This chain links TRBV5-1 with TRBJ1-4; D unresolved. This CDR3 has 15 amino acids. Deletions cut 1 base from V and 4 bases from J, with 11 bases between. Per the germline V gene, CDR1 is SGHRS and CDR2 is YFSETQ. CDR3 loop: CASSLSESFNEKLFF. In DNA, the CDR3 is TGCGCCAGCAGCTTGTCTGAGTCCTTTAATGAAAAACTGTTTTTT.

The chain links TRBV30 to TRBJ1-2; TRBD1 matches 8 bases. The germline CDR1 and CDR2 sequences are GTSNPN and SVGIG (reference sequence). The CDR3 covers 20 residues. J lost 6 bases, V lost 2 bases, and 26 bases had no gene match. CDR3 protein: CAWSPPGQGARNRFLNGYTF. The CDR3 coding sequence is TGTGCCTGGAGTCCCCCGGGGCAGGGGGCGCGTAATCGTTTTTTGAATGGCTACACCTTC.

The chain's CDR3 is CAWTGTGLAEETQYF. The CDR3 DNA reads TGTGCCTGGACTGGGACGGGACTAGCGGAAGAGACCCAGTACTTC. The rearrangement uses TRBV30 and TRBJ2-5; TRBD2 matches 11 bases. This CDR3 contains 15 residues. The ends lost 4 bases at V and 3 bases at J; junction bases unmatched: 7. The germline V gene encodes CDR1 GTSNPN and CDR2 SVGIG (reference sequence).

This chain uses TRBV7-2 with TRBJ2-2, with 8 bases lining up with TRBD1. With 7 bases clipped from V and 6 bases from J, the junction kept 7 bases outside the gene matches. Germline assignment: CDR1 SGHTA and CDR2 FQGNSA. This CDR3 region has 14 residues. The chain's CDR3 is CASTQGARAGELFF. CDR3 DNA sequence: TGTGCCAGCACCCAGGGGGCGAGAGCCGGGGAGCTGTTTTTT.

CDR3 sequence reads: CASRLQGRGEAFF. As DNA, the CDR3 is TGTGCCAGCAGACTTCAGGGGAGAGGGGAAGCTTTCTTT. V usage is TRBV7-9 and J usage is TRBJ1-1, with D tentatively TRBD1 (6 bases). Trimming removed 6 bases at V and 8 bases at J, with 16 bases between. Germline V gives CDR1 SEHNR, CDR2 FQNEAQ (reference sequence). This CDR3 is 13 amino acids long.

This clone has just one count. The chain joins TRBV5-1 to TRBJ1-2; D perhaps matches TRBD1 (6 bases). CDR3 length: 13 residues. V shed 2 bases and J shed 5 bases, with 10 bases lying between them. Germline V lookup: CDR1 SGHRS, CDR2 YFSETQ. This chain's CDR3 is CASSLSGEYGYTF. The CDR3 DNA follows: TGCGCCAGCAGCTTATCAGGGGAATATGGCTACACCTTC.

This sequence joins TRBV24-1 and TRBJ2-2, with D possibly matching TRBD1 (6 bases). The germline V gene has CDR1 KGHDR and CDR2 SFDVKD. The CDR3 has 14 amino acids. V gave up 6 bases and J gave up 7 bases, with 14 bases separating them. The CDR3 loop reads CATSKTGFSGELFF. The DNA of the CDR3 is TGTGCCACCAGTAAAACAGGGTTTAGCGGGGAGCTGTTTTTT.

This rearrangement joins TRBV29-1 to TRBJ2-7; D not certain. V gave up 2 bases and J gave up 4 bases, with 9 bases separating them. The germline V gene encodes CDR1 SQVTM and CDR2 ANQGSEA. The CDR3 loop spans 12 amino acids. DNA of the CDR3: TGCAGCGTTGAAATTATCGGGTACGAGCAGTACTTC. Translating it yields CSVEIIGYEQYF.

V and J are TRBV5-1 and TRBJ2-2; a weak D match, TRBD1 (5 bases). This CDR3 is 14 amino acids long. The germline V gene encodes CDR1 SGHRS and CDR2 YFSETQ. Trimming cost V 1 base and J 6 bases, with 10 bases left between them. CDR3 nucleotides: TGCGCCAGCAGCTTGCAGGGTTCGGCCGGGGAGCTGTTTTTT. Protein product: CASSLQGSAGELFF.

The V gene is TRBV6-6, the J gene TRBJ2-5; TRBD2 aligns across 7 bases. Trimming took 2 bases from V and 1 from J; bases not matched to a gene: 7. The length of the CDR3 is 16 residues. Germline V gene sequence: CDR1 MNHNY, CDR2 SVGAGI (reference sequence). The CDR3 DNA is TGTGCCAGCAGTTACGCGCCTAGCGGAGTCCAAGAGACCCAGTACTTC. It specifies CASSYAPSGVQETQYF.

The V call is TRBV30, the J call TRBJ1-6; 8 positions agree with TRBD1. CDR3 length: 16 residues. Germline V lookup: CDR1 GTSNPN, CDR2 SVGIG (reference sequence). V shed 6 bases and J 2 bases; nucleotides not matched to a gene: 9. The DNA for the CDR3 is TGTGCCTGCACACAGGGGGAGGGTGCCTATAATTCACCCCTCCACTTT. Its protein is CACTQGEGAYNSPLHF. Full variable domain (rest looked up from reference TRBV30 and TRBJ1-6): SQTIHQWPATLVQPVGSPLSLECTVEGTSNPNLYWYRQAAGRGLQLLFYSVGIGQISSEVPQNLSASRPQDRQFILSSKKLLLSDSGFYLCACTQGEGAYNSPLHFGNGTRLTVT.

This clone showed up just a few times. V is TRBV3-1 (or the pseudogene TRBV3-2) and J is TRBJ2-5, with 8 bases that match TRBD2. The CDR3 runs 15 residues. Germline-derived CDR1 and CDR2 are LGHDT and YNNKEL (reference sequence). The V segment lost 3 bases and the J segment 1 base; nucleotides outside the gene matches: 4. CDR3 DNA sequence: TGTGCCAGCAGCCACCGGGGGGGCCCCCAAGAGACCCAGTACTTC. The encoded protein is CASSHRGGPQETQYF.

This rearrangement joins TRBV3-1 (or the pseudogene TRBV3-2) to TRBJ2-2; 7 bases line up with TRBD2. With V trimmed by 1 base and J by 6 bases, 5 bases remained unmatched. This CDR3 contains 15 residues. The germline V gene has CDR1 LGHDT and CDR2 YNNKEL (reference sequence). DNA for the CDR3: TGTGCCAGCAGCCAAGGCCTGACTAGCCCCGGGGAGCTGTTTTTT. Its translation is CASSQGLTSPGELFF.

This chain uses TRBV7-3 with TRBJ2-1, with 8 bases aligning to TRBD2. After removal of 1 base from V and 4 bases from J, the junction contained 6 bases not matched to a gene. The germline gives CDR1 SGHTA, CDR2 FQGTGA. This CDR3 is 16 amino acids long. The DNA of the CDR3 is TGTGCCAGCAGCTTAATTATGGCGGGGGGTTACAATGAGCAGTTCTTC. Residues: CASSLIMAGGYNEQFF.

The chain carries TRBV19 and TRBJ2-1, with a weak D call TRBD1 (5 bases). Germline CDR1 reads LNHDA; CDR2 reads SQIVND (reference sequence). V lost 4 bases to trimming and J lost 5 bases, with 9 bases between them. This CDR3 spans 13 amino acids. DNA of the CDR3: TGTGCCAGTAGTAGACAGTACGACAATGAGCAGTTCTTC. Its protein is CASSRQYDNEQFF.

This clone has just one count. The J gene is TRBJ1-1, the V gene TRBV28; 12 positions match TRBD1. This CDR3 contains 16 residues. J gave up 2 bases and V 4 bases, and 5 bases lay outside the gene matches. The germline CDR1 and CDR2 sequences are MDHEN and SYDVKM. The CDR3 nucleotides read TGTGCCAGCAGTTCACCGGGACAGGGGGCTAACACTGAAGCTTTCTTT. This gives the protein CASSSPGQGANTEAFF.